The 4 T cell receptor beta chains presented below share a single source sample, sequenced in a study of T cell repertoires in cytomegalovirus infection. These TCRs are of unknown antigen specificity. TCRdb passed the reads through MiXCR, listing each CDR3 protein once. The sample includes 400,000 to 600,000 distinct CDR3 sequences, about two fifths of them seen just once. Sample: cultured PBMCs, taken from culture after CMV antigen stimulation. Receptors originate from a human donor in good health (CMV status not recorded). Some clones in this sample may be carry-over from other donors' samples.

A few counts support this clonotype. J is TRBJ2-3 and V is TRBV5-6; the match to TRBD2 covers 7 bases. The CDR3 extends over 15 amino acids. The J segment lost 1 base and the V segment lost 4 bases, leaving 6 bases of the junction unmatched. From germline, CDR1 is SGHDT and CDR2 YYEEEE. CDR3 sequence: CASSRLATGTDTQYF. The CDR3 DNA reads TGTGCCAGCAGCCGACTAGCTACGGGCACAGATACGCAGTATTTT.

This clonotype occurred a few times. J is TRBJ1-4 and V is TRBV12-3 or TRBV12-4; D is ambiguous. V shed 7 bases and J shed 2 bases, with 17 bases lying between them. The CDR3 has 16 amino acids. CDR3 sequence reads: CASTAVVDTTNEKLFF. The CDR3 nucleotides read TGTGCCAGCACCGCCGTGGTCGATACCACTAATGAAAAACTGTTTTTT.

This clonotype showed up just a few times. J is TRBJ1-5 and V is TRBV12-3 or TRBV12-4, with D tentatively TRBD1 (5 bases). Between the trimmed V and J ends, which lost 5 bases and 9 bases, there was a span of 17 bases. The CDR3 is 14 residues long. The CDR3 spells CASSIGAGSGPQHF. The CDR3, as DNA: TGTGCCAGCAGTATAGGGGCGGGTTCGGGGCCCCAGCATTTT.

In the case of this clonotype: One end of the junction varies from germline; a read error may be responsible. The genes are TRBV7-8 and TRBJ2-5, with D possibly being TRBD2 (5 bases). The CDR3 consists of 13 residues. Germline V gene lookup returns CDR1 SGHVS and CDR2 FQNEAQ. CDR3 in amino acids: CATTQRGWAAPDF. CDR3 in DNA: TGTGCCACCACCCAGCGCGGGTGGGCAGCACCGGACTTC.